This is a list of T cell receptor beta chains from one sample in a study of blood T cell repertoires in COVID-19. Sequenced by immunoSEQ multiplex PCR; TCRdb stores in-frame clones only, minus some. The repertoire consists of 250,000 to 300,000 clones, with about 90% occurring once and the leading ten covering roughly 2.9%. Sequences were obtained from PBMCs or T cells enriched from blood (not recorded which). Receptors were obtained from a woman aged 45-60 years who had been exposed to COVID-19. The CDR3 runs from the conserved cysteine through the conserved F or W. D genes are given only for firm matches. Clone size appears in some rows only: once, few, many, or a class for an expanded clone.

TRBD1 once TRBJ1-5 TRBV19 TGTGCCAGTAGTACGACAGGGGACAATCAGCCCCAGCATTTT CASSTTGDNQPQHF
. . TRBJ1-2 TRBV5-5 TGTGCCAGCAGCTTGGGGGCGATCAACTATGGCTACACCTTC CASSLGAINYGYTF
TRBD1 . TRBJ1-1 TRBV28 TGTGCCAGCACCAAGACAGGGGGCGTCACTGAAGCTTTCTTT CASTKTGGVTEAFF
. . TRBJ2-7 TRBV19 TGTGCCAGTAGTATAACAGGAACCTACGAGCAGTACTTC CASSITGTYEQYF
. . TRBJ1-5 TRBV10-3 TGTGCCATCAGTAACAGGGATCAGCCCCAGCATTTT CAISNRDQPQHF
. . TRBJ1-1 TRBV28 TGTGCCAGCAGACTTATGAACACTGAAGCTTTCTTT CASRLMNTEAFF
. . TRBJ1-1 TRBV19 TGTGCCAGTAGGGGGGGATTGAACACTGAAGCTTTCTTT CASRGGLNTEAFF
. . TRBJ2-5 TRBV28 TGTGCCAGCAGCCCGCCGGGCCAAGAGACCCAGTACTTC CASSPPGQETQYF
TRBD1 once TRBJ2-3 TRBV10-3 TGTGCCACCCGGGACAGTAAGGACACAGATACGCAGTATTTT CATRDSKDTDTQYF
. . TRBJ1-2 TRBV20-1 TGCAGTGCTAGTGGGCCGGGGTCGGATGGCTACACCTTC CSASGPGSDGYTF
TRBD1 . TRBJ1-2 TRBV19 TGTGCCAGTAGCCGTACAGGGGATCGTGACTATGGCTACACCTTC CASSRTGDRDYGYTF